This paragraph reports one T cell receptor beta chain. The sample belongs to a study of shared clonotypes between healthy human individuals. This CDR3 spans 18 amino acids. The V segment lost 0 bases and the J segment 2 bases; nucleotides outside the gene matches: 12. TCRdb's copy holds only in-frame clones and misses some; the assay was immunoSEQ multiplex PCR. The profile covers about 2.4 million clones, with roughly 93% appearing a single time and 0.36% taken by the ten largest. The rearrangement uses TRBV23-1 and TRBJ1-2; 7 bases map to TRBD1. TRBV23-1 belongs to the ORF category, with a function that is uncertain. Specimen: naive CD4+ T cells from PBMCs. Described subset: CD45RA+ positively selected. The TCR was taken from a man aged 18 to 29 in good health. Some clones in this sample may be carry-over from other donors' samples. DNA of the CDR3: TGCGCCAGCAGTCAATCGGTCCCCCAGGAGGGGGCGAACTATGGCTACACCTTC. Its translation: CASSQSVPQEGANYGYTF.